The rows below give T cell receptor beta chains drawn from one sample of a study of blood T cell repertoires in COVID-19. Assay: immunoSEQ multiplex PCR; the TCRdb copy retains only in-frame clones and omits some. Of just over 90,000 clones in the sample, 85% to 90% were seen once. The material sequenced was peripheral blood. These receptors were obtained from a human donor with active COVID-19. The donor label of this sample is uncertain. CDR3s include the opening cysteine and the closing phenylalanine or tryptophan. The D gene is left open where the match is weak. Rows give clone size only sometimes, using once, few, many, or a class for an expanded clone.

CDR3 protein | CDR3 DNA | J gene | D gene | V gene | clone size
CASTPQSPGVNTEAFF | TGTGCCAGCACCCCCCAAAGTCCGGGGGTGAACACTGAAGCTTTCTTT | TRBJ1-1 | . | TRBV7-3 | .
CASTVRTGGIDTQYF | TGTGCCAGCACGGTTAGGACAGGGGGCATAGATACGCAGTATTTT | TRBJ2-3 | TRBD1 | TRBV3-1/TRBV3-2 | once
CASSLKLAGVQLQETQYF | TGTGCCAGCAGCTTGAAACTAGCGGGGGTCCAACTACAAGAGACCCAGTACTTC | TRBJ2-5 | TRBD2 | TRBV5-4 | once
CASSPLRSKNIQYF | TGTGCCAGTAGCCCCCTTCGGTCCAAAAACATTCAGTACTTC | TRBJ2-4 | . | TRBV19 | .
CASSPRGGADYGYTF | TGTGCCAGCTCACCTCGTGGGGGGGCGGACTATGGCTACACCTTC | TRBJ1-2 | . | TRBV18 | .
CASSVSGSYEQYF | TGTGCCAGCAGCGTATCCGGCTCCTACGAGCAGTACTTC | TRBJ2-7 | . | TRBV9 | .
CASSYAGKEGYF | TGTGCCAGCAGCTACGCGGGGAAGGAGGGGTACTTC | TRBJ2-7 | . | TRBV5-4 | once
CASSPPPETSPWGSYNEQFF | TGTGCCAGCAGCCCCCCTCCCGAGACTAGCCCCTGGGGCTCCTACAATGAGCAGTTCTTC | TRBJ2-1 | TRBD2 | TRBV9 | .
CASMVGGVYSYNEQFF | TGCGCCAGCATGGTCGGAGGGGTTTACTCGTACAATGAGCAGTTCTTC | TRBJ2-1 | . | TRBV5-1 | .
CASSLAGAGGANVLTF | TGTGCCAGCAGCTTGGCTGGGGCGGGAGGGGCCAACGTCCTGACTTTC | TRBJ2-6 | . | TRBV5-5 | .
CASSLAGLLEQFF | TGTGCCAGCAGTTTAGCGGGGCTCCTAGAGCAGTTCTTC | TRBJ2-1 | . | TRBV12-3/TRBV12-4 | .
CASSPQGSGGLLETQYF | TGTGCCAGCTCACCACAAGGAAGCGGGGGTCTCTTAGAGACCCAGTACTTC | TRBJ2-5 | TRBD2 | TRBV18 | .
CASSDPGTSGGTDTQYF | TGCGCCAGCAGTGACCCTGGGACTAGCGGGGGGACAGATACGCAGTATTTT | TRBJ2-3 | TRBD2 | TRBV10-2 | .
CASSSGGAGRGYGYTF | TGCGCCAGCAGCTCGGGCGGCGCGGGCAGGGGCTATGGCTACACCTTC | TRBJ1-2 | . | TRBV5-1 | .
CASSPTRQGFGYTF | TGTGCCAGCAGTCCAACTAGACAGGGGTTTGGCTACACCTTC | TRBJ1-2 | TRBD1 | TRBV27 | .
CASSLEGQGSLLAKNIQYF | TGCGCCAGCAGCTTGGAGGGACAGGGCAGTTTGTTAGCCAAAAACATTCAGTACTTC | TRBJ2-4 | TRBD1 | TRBV5-1 | .
CAIRGDSHMNTEAFF | TGTGCCATCAGGGGGGACAGCCACATGAACACTGAAGCTTTCTTT | TRBJ1-1 | TRBD1 | TRBV10-3 | .
CASSGQVYGYTF | TGTGCCAGCAGCGGACAGGTATATGGCTACACCTTC | TRBJ1-2 | . | TRBV9 | .
CASSSVGIDRGLTYNEQFF | TGTGCCAGCAGTTCGGTGGGGATTGACAGGGGCCTTACCTACAATGAGCAGTTCTTC | TRBJ2-1 | TRBD1 | TRBV6-2/TRBV6-3 | .
CASSLDGSTNEQYF | TGCGCCAGCAGCTTGGATGGCAGTACCAACGAGCAGTACTTC | TRBJ2-7 | . | TRBV5-1 | .
CASSQDGTGYLGDTEAFF | TGCGCCAGCAGCCAAGATGGGACAGGCTACCTGGGGGACACTGAAGCTTTCTTT | TRBJ1-1 | TRBD1 | TRBV4-3 | .
CASSLMGALMNTEAFF | TGTGCCAGCAGCTTGATGGGGGCCCTCATGAACACTGAAGCTTTCTTT | TRBJ1-1 | . | TRBV7-9 | .
CASSPQASGGANEQFF | TGTGCCAGCTCACCACAGGCTAGCGGGGGGGCTAATGAGCAGTTCTTC | TRBJ2-1 | TRBD2 | TRBV18 | once
CASSQGHLSGNTIYF | TGTGCCAGCAGCCAAGGGCATCTCTCTGGAAACACCATATATTTT | TRBJ1-3 | . | TRBV3-1/TRBV3-2 | .
CASSIESWTSNNEQFF | TGTGCCAGTAGTATAGAGTCTTGGACTAGCAACAATGAGCAGTTCTTC | TRBJ2-1 | TRBD2 | TRBV19 | .
CASSPAFRDYGYTF | TGTGCCAGTAGTCCGGCCTTCCGGGACTATGGCTACACCTTC | TRBJ1-2 | . | TRBV19 | .
CASSPDGTSLYGYTF | TGTGCCAGCTCACCCGATGGGACAAGTCTCTATGGCTACACCTTC | TRBJ1-2 | . | TRBV18 | .
CASSLDRGNSPLHF | TGCGCCAGCAGCTTGGACAGGGGAAATTCACCCCTCCACTTT | TRBJ1-6 | TRBD1 | TRBV5-1 | once
CASSITDYSNQPQHF | TGTGCCAGTAGTATAACAGATTATAGCAATCAGCCCCAGCATTTT | TRBJ1-5 | . | TRBV19 | once
CASSQAGTFRNEQYF | TGTGCCAGCAGCCAGGCCGGGACATTTCGCAACGAGCAGTACTTC | TRBJ2-7 | . | TRBV3-1/TRBV3-2 | .
CATSPGLAAYNEQFF | TGTGCCACCAGCCCGGGACTAGCGGCCTACAATGAGCAGTTCTTC | TRBJ2-1 | TRBD2 | TRBV24-1 | .
CASSYSGGADNEQFF | TGTGCCAGCAGCTATAGCGGGGGGGCGGATAATGAGCAGTTCTTC | TRBJ2-1 | TRBD2 | TRBV9 | .
CASSQSRGYEQYF | TGTGCCAGCAGCCAATCTCGGGGCTACGAGCAGTACTTC | TRBJ2-7 | . | TRBV16 | once
CAIKISGDGYEQYF | TGTGCCATCAAGATTAGCGGGGACGGCTACGAGCAGTACTTC | TRBJ2-7 | TRBD2 | TRBV10-3 | .
CASSLDRTYEQYF | TGTGCCAGCAGCTTGGACAGAACCTACGAGCAGTACTTC | TRBJ2-7 | . | TRBV5-4 | .
CASSQLLDRGSDTQYF | TGTGCCAGCAGCCAACTTCTGGACAGGGGTTCCGATACGCAGTATTTT | TRBJ2-3 | TRBD1 | TRBV4-2 | .
CASTREGSYGYTF | TGTGCCAGCACCCGAGAGGGAAGCTATGGCTACACCTTC | TRBJ1-2 | . | TRBV2 | .
CASSNDRGLSPLHF | TGTGCCAGCAGTAACGACAGGGGGCTGTCACCCCTCCACTTT | TRBJ1-6 | TRBD1 | TRBV2 | .
CASSLPAGGSGNEQFF | TGTGCCAGCAGCCTACCGGCGGGGGGCTCGGGCAATGAGCAGTTCTTC | TRBJ2-1 | TRBD2 | TRBV7-2 | .
CASSQEVTSGGAADTQYF | TGCGCCAGCAGCCAAGAAGTCACTAGCGGGGGGGCGGCAGATACGCAGTATTTT | TRBJ2-3 | TRBD2 | TRBV4-1 | once
CASSLEGNYGYTF | TGTGCCAGCAGCTTAGAGGGTAACTATGGCTACACCTTC | TRBJ1-2 | . | TRBV5-4 | once
CAGRGRSGEQFF | TGTGCGGGGCGGGGGCGGTCAGGTGAGCAGTTCTTC | TRBJ2-1 | . | TRBV28 | .
CASSQAGVGNEKLFF | TGCGCCAGCAGCCAAGCTGGAGTAGGTAATGAAAAACTGTTTTTT | TRBJ1-4 | . | TRBV4-3 | .